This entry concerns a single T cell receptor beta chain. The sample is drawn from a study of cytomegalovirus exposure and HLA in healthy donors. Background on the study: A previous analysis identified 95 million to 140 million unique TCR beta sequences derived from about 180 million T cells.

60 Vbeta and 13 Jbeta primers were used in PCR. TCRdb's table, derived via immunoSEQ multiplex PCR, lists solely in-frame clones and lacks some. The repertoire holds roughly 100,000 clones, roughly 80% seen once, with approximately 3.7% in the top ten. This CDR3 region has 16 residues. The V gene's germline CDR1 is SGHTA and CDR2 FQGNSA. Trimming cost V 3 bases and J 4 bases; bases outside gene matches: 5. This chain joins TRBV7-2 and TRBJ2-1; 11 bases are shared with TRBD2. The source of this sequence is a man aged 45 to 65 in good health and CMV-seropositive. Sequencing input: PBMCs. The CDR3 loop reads CASSFIAGGPYNEQFF. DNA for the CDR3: TGTGCCAGCAGCTTTATAGCGGGAGGGCCATACAATGAGCAGTTCTTC.